This T cell receptor (beta chain) was profiled in a study of blood T cell repertoires in COVID-19. Overall study: The United States, Italy and Spain supplied acute and convalescent COVID-19 samples. T cells, B-cell-depleted T cells, or PBMCs supplied cDNA or gDNA.

This CDR3 region has 15 residues. Germline CDR1 is MRHNA and CDR2 is SNTAGT. With V trimmed by 6 bases and J by 2 bases, 5 bases remained unmatched. Original processing notes: Scientists estimated how many nucleated cells there were by amplifying reference gene primers. Here immunoSEQ multiplex PCR was the method, and the copy in TCRdb shows in-frame clones only, minus some. V and J calls and clone size are those listed in that table; D and trimming were worked out from the DNA. The table has about 54,000 clones, 83% seen once. This clone has a handful of counts. The receptor was derived from a human donor in a cohort sampled during active COVID-19. The source material was peripheral blood. The chain couples TRBV6-4 to TRBJ2-1, with 9 bases that match TRBD2. CDR3 coding DNA: TGTGCCAGCAGAACTATAGCGGGGGCCTACAATGAGCAGTTCTTC. It yields the protein CASRTIAGAYNEQFF.